The 7 T cell receptor beta chains in this list originate from one sample, sequenced in a study of cytomegalovirus exposure and HLA in healthy donors. Amplification used 60 Vbeta primers and 13 Jbeta primers. The table came from immunoSEQ multiplex PCR; TCRdb's copy has only in-frame clones and leaves some out. Of some 64,000 clones in the sample, around 90% are singletons; the top ten hold roughly 1.6%. The sequencing input was PBMCs. The receptor set was obtained from a man aged 25 to 40 in good health and CMV-seropositive.

This clone has only a few counts. The chain carries TRBV7-2 and TRBJ2-1; 8 bases are shared with TRBD1. Germline assignment: CDR1 SGHTA and CDR2 FQGNSA. The ends lost 3 bases at V and 4 bases at J; junction bases unmatched: 5. CDR3 length: 15 residues. In DNA form, the CDR3 reads TGTGCCAGCAGCTTTCCAGGGGGCGGGTACAATGAGCAGTTCTTC. Translation: CASSFPGGGYNEQFF. Drawing the rest from reference TRBV7-2 and TRBJ2-1, the complete variable domain is GAGVSQSPSNKVTEKGKDVELRCDPISGHTALYWYRQSLGQGLEFLIYFQGNSAPDKSGLPSDRFSAERTGGSVSTLTIQRTQQEDSAVYLCASSFPGGGYNEQFFGPGTRLTVL.

The rearrangement joins TRBV7-9 to TRBJ2-7; TRBD1 matches at 7 bases. Germline values: CDR1 SEHNR, CDR2 FQNEAQ (reference sequence). The CDR3 is 14 residues long. With V trimmed by 4 bases and J by 4 bases, 7 bases remained unmatched. CDR3 bases: TGTGCCAGCAGCTCTTGGGGACAGAGGTACGAGCAGTACTTC. Translating gives CASSSWGQRYEQYF.

By its share, this clone is medium-sized. The V gene is TRBV30, the J gene TRBJ2-7; 14 nucleotides line up with TRBD2. The CDR3 loop spans 14 amino acids. V was clipped by 5 bases and J by 6 bases; unmatched bases: 6. The germline V gene has CDR1 GTSNPN and CDR2 SVGIG (reference sequence). The CDR3 reads CAWGTSGRLGEQYF. CDR3 bases: TGTGCCTGGGGGACTAGCGGGAGATTAGGCGAGCAGTACTTC.

CDR3 loop: CASNDRPQGPNEQFF. CDR3 in DNA: TGTGCCAGCAATGATCGACCACAGGGTCCGAATGAGCAGTTCTTC. The gene calls are TRBV28 and TRBJ2-1; D possibly corresponds to TRBD1 (6 bases). The CDR3 runs 15 residues. In germline, CDR1 is MDHEN, CDR2 SYDVKM. The V end lost 7 bases, the J end lost 7 bases, and 20 bases lay between the germline ends.

Here the CDR3 reads CASTRASGSTDTQYF. For the CDR3, the DNA is TGTGCCAGCACCCGGGCTAGCGGCAGCACAGATACGCAGTATTTT. The rearrangement links TRBV9 to TRBJ2-3; 7 bases are a match to TRBD2. Looked up from germline, CDR1 is SGDLS and CDR2 is YYNGEE. V lost 6 bases to trimming and J lost 0 bases; unmatched junction nucleotides: 7. The length of the CDR3 is 15 residues.

The chain combines TRBV5-6 with TRBJ2-1; 7 nucleotides agree with TRBD2. Germline CDR1 is SGHDT and CDR2 is YYEEEE. CDR3 size: 15 residues. J was trimmed by 8 bases and V by 4 bases; bases with no gene match: 12. The CDR3 DNA reads TGTGCCAGCAGCCTAGAAGGCGGGAGTATCTATGAGCAGTTCTTC. Translating gives CASSLEGGSIYEQFF.

The chain is built from TRBV10-3 and TRBJ2-3, with 7 bases fitting TRBD1. V trimming: 11 bases; J trimming: 2 bases; junction bases outside the gene matches: 7. The germline CDR1 and CDR2 sequences are ENHRY and SYGVKD. This CDR3 has 13 residues. CDR3 region: CAVRTGHTDTQYF. The CDR3 DNA reads TGTGCCGTACGGACAGGCCACACAGATACGCAGTATTTT.